A selection of T cell receptor beta chains follows, all from one sample in a study of blood T cells in healthy people across ages. TCRdb reanalysed the 5' RACE reads using MiXCR and keeps one entry per CDR3 protein. The sample has around 710,000 distinct CDR3 sequences, roughly 41% seen once; the top ten hold approximately 22%. The sequenced sample consisted of blood. All receptors come from a woman between 55 and 75 years old in good health. Both conserved end residues are part of each CDR3. Size values are once, few and many counts, or a class for expanded clones, and some rows have none.

.	TRBV3-1	.	CASSLVGDTYEQYF
.	TRBV4-3	TRBJ1-2	CASSQDLISYGYTF
few	TRBV19	TRBJ2-7	CASRDTISYEQYF
few	TRBV13	TRBJ1-5	CASSLGSNEQPQHF
many	TRBV29-1	TRBJ2-5	CSSRFYQETQYF
many	TRBV29-1	TRBJ2-7	CSVFGGHTYEQYF
.	TRBV20-1	TRBJ1-6	CSAKRSGALPVDSPLHF
.	TRBV6-1	TRBJ2-3	CASSSGGSGDTQYF
.	TRBV29-1	TRBJ1-1	CSVEGWVNTEAFF
few	TRBV7-6	.	CASSLSSGRTGEQYF
.	TRBV27	TRBJ2-5	CASSPSAGRQETQYF
few	TRBV12-3/TRBV12-4	TRBJ2-5	CASSGTSGGETQYF
few	TRBV27	.	CASSLLVSSPYEQYF
few	TRBV12-3/TRBV12-4	TRBJ1-1	CASSREGNTEAFF
.	TRBV12-3/TRBV12-4	.	CASISKAGSYNEQYF
few	TRBV27	TRBJ2-7	CASSLSGAYEQYF
.	TRBV24-1	TRBJ2-7	CATSDPGQGTNEQYF